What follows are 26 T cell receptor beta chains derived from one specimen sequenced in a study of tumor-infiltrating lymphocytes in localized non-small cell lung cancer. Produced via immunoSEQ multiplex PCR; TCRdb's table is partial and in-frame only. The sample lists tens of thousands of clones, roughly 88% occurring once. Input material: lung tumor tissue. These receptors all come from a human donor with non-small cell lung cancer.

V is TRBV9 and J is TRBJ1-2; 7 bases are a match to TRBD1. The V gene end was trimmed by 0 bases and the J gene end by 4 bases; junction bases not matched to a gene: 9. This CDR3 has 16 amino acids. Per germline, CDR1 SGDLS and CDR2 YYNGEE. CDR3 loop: CASSVATRGQGYGYTF. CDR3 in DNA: TGTGCCAGCAGCGTAGCTACGAGGGGGCAAGGCTATGGCTACACCTTC. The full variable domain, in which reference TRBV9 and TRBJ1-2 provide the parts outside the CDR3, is DSGVTQTPKHLITATGQRVTLRCSPRSGDLSVYWYQQSLDQGLQFLIQYYNGEERAKGNILERFSAQQFPDLHSELNLSSLELGDSALYFCASSVATRGQGYGYTFGSGTRLTVV.

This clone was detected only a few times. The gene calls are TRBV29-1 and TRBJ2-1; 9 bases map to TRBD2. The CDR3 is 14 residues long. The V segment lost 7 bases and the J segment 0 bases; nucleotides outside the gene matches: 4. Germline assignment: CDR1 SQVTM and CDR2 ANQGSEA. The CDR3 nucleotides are TGCAGCGCCGCGACTAGCGGCTCCTACAATGAGCAGTTCTTC. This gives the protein CSAATSGSYNEQFF.

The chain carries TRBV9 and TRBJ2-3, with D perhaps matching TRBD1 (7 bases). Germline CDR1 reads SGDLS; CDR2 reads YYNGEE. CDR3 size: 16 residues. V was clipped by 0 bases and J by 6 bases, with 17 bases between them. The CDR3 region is CASSVAPQGGFDTQYF. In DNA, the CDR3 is TGTGCCAGCAGCGTAGCCCCTCAGGGGGGCTTTGATACGCAGTATTTT.

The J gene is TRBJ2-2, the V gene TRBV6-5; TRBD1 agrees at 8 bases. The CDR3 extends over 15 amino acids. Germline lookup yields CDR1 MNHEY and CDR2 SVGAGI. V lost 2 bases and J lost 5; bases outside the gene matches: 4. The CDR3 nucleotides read TGTGCCAGCAGTTACAGGACAGGGTTGACCGGGGAGCTGTTTTTT. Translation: CASSYRTGLTGELFF.

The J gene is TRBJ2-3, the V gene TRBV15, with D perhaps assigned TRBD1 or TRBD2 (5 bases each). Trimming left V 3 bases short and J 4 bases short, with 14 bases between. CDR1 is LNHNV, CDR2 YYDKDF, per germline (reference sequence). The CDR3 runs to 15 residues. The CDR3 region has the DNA TGTGCCACCAGCAGCCAGAGGGGAGCTGCAGATACGCAGTATTTT. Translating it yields CATSSQRGAADTQYF.

The CDR3 sequence is CASRQTGSGTGELFF. DNA for the CDR3: TGTGCCAGTAGACAAACAGGGAGTGGCACCGGGGAGCTGTTTTTT. The V and J genes are TRBV19 and TRBJ2-2, with D tentatively TRBD1 (6 bases). This CDR3 is 15 amino acids long. The V end was cut by 6 bases, the J end by 4 bases, with 15 bases between. Per germline, CDR1 LNHDA and CDR2 SQIVND (reference sequence).

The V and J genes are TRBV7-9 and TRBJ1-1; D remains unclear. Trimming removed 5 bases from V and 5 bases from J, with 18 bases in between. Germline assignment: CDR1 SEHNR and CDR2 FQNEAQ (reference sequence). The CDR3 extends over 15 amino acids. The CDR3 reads CASSPLSGLGTEAFF. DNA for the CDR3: TGTGCCAGCAGCCCTCTGTCCGGTCTGGGGACTGAAGCTTTCTTT.

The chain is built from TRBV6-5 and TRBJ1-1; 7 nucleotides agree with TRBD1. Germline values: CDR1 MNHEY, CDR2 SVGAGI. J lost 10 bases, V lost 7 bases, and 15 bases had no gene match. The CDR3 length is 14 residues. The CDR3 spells CASITGAGDGTAFF. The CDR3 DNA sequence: TGTGCCAGCATTACAGGGGCAGGGGACGGGACAGCTTTCTTT.

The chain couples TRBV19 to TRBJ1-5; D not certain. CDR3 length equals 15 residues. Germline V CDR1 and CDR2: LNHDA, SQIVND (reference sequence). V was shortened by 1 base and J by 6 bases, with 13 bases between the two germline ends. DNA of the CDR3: TGTGCCAGTAGTATAGCTTTCGGGGATTCTCAGCCCCAGCATTTT. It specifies CASSIAFGDSQPQHF.

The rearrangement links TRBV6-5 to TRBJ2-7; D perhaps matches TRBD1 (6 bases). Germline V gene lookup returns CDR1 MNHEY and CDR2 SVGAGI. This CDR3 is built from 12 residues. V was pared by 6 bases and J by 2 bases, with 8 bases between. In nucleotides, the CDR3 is TGTGCCAGCAGCCGGGACACCTACGAGCAGTACTTC. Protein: CASSRDTYEQYF.

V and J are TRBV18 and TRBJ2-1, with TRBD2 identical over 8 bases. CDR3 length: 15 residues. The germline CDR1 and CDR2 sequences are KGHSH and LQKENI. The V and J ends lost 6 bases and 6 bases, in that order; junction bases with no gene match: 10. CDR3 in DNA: TGTGCCAGCTCGCGAACTAGCGGCTCCCTCAATGAGCAGTTCTTC. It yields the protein CASSRTSGSLNEQFF.

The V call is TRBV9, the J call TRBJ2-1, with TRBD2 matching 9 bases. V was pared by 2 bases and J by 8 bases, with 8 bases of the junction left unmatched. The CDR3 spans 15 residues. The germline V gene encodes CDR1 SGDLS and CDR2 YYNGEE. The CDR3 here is CASSVAGGPMYEQFF. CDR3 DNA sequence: TGTGCCAGCAGCGTTGCGGGGGGGCCGATGTATGAGCAGTTCTTC.

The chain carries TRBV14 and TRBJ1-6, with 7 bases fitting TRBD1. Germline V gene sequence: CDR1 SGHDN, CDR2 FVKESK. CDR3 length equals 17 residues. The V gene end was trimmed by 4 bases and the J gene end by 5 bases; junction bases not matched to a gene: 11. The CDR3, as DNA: TGTGCCAGCAGCCCAATTCTAGGGACAGAGAATAATTCACCCCTCCACTTT. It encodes CASSPILGTENNSPLHF. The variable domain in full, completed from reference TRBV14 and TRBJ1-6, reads EAGVTQFPSHSVIEKGQTVTLRCDPISGHDNLYWYRRVMGKEIKFLLHFVKESKQDESGMPNNRFLAERTGGTYSTLKVQPAELEDSGVYFCASSPILGTENNSPLHFGNGTRLTVT.

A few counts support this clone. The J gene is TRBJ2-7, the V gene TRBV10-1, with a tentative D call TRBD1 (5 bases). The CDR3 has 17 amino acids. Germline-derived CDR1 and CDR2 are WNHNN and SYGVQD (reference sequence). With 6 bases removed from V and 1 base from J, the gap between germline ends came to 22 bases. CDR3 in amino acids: CASSAPFPQGESYEQYF. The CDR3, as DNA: TGCGCCAGCAGCGCCCCCTTCCCGCAGGGCGAATCCTACGAGCAGTACTTC.

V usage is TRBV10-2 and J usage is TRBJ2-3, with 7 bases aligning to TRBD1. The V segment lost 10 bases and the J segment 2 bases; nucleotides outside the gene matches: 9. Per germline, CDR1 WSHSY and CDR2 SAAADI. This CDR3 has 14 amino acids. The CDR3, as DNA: TGCGCCACCAAGAGGGGACAGCACACAGATACGCAGTATTTT. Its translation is CATKRGQHTDTQYF.

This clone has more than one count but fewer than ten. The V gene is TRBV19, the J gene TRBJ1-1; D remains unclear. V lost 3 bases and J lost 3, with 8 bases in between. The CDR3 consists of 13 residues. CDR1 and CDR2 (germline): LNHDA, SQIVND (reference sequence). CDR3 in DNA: TGTGCCAGTAGTATTTTGAGGTACACTGAAGCTTTCTTT. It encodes CASSILRYTEAFF. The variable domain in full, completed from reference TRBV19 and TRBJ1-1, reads DGGITQSPKYLFRKEGQNVTLSCEQNLNHDAMYWYRQDPGQGLRLIYYSQIVNDFQKGDIAEGYSVSREKKESFPLTVTSAQKNPTAFYLCASSILRYTEAFFGQGTRLTVV.

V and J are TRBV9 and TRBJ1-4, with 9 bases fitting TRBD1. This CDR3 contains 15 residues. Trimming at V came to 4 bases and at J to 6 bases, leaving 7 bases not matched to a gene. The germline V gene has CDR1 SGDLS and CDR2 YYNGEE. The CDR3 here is CASSTQGAPDEKLFF. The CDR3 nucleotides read TGTGCCAGCAGCACACAGGGGGCGCCGGATGAAAAACTGTTTTTT.

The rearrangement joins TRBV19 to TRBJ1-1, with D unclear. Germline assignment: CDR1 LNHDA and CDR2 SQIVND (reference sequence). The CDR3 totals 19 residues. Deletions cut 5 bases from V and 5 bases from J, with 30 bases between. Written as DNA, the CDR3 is TGTGCCAGTAGTCCCCTCGGAGGGAGCGACTACCCCTCGTTTACTGAAGCTTTCTTT. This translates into CASSPLGGSDYPSFTEAFF.

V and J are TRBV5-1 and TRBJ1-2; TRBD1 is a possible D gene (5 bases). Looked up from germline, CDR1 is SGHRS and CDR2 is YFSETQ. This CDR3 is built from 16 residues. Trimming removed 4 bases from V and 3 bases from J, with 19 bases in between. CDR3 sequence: CASSPPRGSEDYGYTF. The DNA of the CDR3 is TGCGCCAGCAGCCCGCCCCGGGGCAGCGAGGACTATGGCTACACCTTC.

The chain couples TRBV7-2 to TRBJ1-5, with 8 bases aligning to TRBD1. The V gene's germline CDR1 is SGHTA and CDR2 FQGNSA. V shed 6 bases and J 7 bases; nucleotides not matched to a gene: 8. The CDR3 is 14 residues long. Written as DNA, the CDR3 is TGTGCCAGCAGTTATGGACAGGGCGGGCAGCCCCAGCATTTT. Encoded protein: CASSYGQGGQPQHF.

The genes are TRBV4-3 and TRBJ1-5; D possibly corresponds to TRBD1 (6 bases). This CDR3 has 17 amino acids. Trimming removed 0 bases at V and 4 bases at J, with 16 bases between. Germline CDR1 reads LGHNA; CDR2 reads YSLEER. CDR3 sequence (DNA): TGCGCCAGCAGCCAAGATCCACACACGGGGGCAAATCAGCCCCAGCATTTT. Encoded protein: CASSQDPHTGANQPQHF.

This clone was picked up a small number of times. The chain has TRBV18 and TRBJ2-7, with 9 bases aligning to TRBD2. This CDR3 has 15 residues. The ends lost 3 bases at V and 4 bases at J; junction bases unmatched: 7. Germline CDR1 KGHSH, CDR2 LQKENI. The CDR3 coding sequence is TGTGCCAGCTCACCGAAGCGGGGGGAGCATTACGAGCAGTACTTC. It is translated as CASSPKRGEHYEQYF.

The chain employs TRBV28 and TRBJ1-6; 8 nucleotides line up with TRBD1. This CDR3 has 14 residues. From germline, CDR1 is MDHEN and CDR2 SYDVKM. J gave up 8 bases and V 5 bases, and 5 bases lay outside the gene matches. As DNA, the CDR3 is TGTGCCAGCAGTCGGACAGGGTTCGATTCACCCCTCCACTTT. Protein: CASSRTGFDSPLHF.

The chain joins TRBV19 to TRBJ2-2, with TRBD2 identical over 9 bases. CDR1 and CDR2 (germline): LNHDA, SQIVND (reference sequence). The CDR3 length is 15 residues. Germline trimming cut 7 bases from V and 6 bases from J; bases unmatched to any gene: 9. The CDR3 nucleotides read TGTGCCAGTATCCGCGCGGGGGGGTATTCCGGGGAGCTGTTTTTT. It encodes CASIRAGGYSGELFF.

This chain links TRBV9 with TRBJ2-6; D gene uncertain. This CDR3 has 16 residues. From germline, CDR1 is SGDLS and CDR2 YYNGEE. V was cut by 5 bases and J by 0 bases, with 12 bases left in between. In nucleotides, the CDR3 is TGTGCCAGCAGTGCTTCGTCGGTCTCTGGGGCCAACGTCCTGACTTTC. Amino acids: CASSASSVSGANVLTF.

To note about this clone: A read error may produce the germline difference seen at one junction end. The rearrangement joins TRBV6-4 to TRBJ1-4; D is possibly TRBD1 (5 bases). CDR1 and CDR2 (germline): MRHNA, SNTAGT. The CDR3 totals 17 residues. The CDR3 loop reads CASSDSGGEGSNEKLFF. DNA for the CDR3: TGTGCCAGCAGCGACTCTGGGGGGGAGGGATCTAATGAAAAACTGTTTTTT.